This T cell receptor (beta chain) was recovered during a study of human CD8 memory T cell subsets. General observations from the study: Although both stem-like subsets shared clonotypes with effector memory cells, the stem-like memory and precursor exhausted T cell repertoires overlapped only minimally with each other.

TPEX cells were CCR7+ PD-1+ TIGIT+ early memory CD8+ T cells with exhausted-like traits. A note on this clonotype: Its matching antigen is unknown.

Germline-derived CDR1 and CDR2 are MNHEY and SMNVEV (reference sequence). This CDR3 contains 17 residues. Sequencing libraries of TCR beta were made by UMI-labeled 5' RACE. TCRdb reprocessed the 5' RACE reads and keeps a single row for each CDR3 protein, giving no DNA. This sample contains about 6,500 distinct CDR3 sequences. Material for sequencing was CD8+ T cells from PBMCs. The source is a human donor in good health. The V call is TRBV27, the J call TRBJ2-1; the TCRdb call, TRBD1, lacks DNA for checking. This CDR3 reads CASSPPSHRDLYNEQFF.